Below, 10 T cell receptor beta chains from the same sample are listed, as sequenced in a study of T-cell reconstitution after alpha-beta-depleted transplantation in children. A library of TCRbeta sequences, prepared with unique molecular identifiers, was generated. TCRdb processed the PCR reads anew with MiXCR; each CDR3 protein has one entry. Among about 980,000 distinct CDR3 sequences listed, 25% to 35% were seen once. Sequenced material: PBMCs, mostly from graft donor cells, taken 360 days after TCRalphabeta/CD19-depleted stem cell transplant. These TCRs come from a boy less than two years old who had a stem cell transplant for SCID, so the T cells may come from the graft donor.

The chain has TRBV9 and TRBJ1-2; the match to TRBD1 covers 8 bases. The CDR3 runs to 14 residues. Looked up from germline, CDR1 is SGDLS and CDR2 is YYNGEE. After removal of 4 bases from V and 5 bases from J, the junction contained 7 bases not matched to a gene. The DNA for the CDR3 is TGTGCCAGCAGCCCTAGACAGGGGTTGTATGGCTACACCTTC. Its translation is CASSPRQGLYGYTF. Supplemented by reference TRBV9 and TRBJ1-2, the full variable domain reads DSGVTQTPKHLITATGQRVTLRCSPRSGDLSVYWYQQSLDQGLQFLIQYYNGEERAKGNILERFSAQQFPDLHSELNLSSLELGDSALYFCASSPRQGLYGYTFGSGTRLTVV.

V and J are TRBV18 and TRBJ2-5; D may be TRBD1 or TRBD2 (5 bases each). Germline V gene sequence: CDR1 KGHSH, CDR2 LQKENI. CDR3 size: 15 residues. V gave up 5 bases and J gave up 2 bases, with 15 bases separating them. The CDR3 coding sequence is TGTGCCAGCTCATCCCAACGGGGACCACAAGAGACCCAGTACTTC. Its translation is CASSSQRGPQETQYF.

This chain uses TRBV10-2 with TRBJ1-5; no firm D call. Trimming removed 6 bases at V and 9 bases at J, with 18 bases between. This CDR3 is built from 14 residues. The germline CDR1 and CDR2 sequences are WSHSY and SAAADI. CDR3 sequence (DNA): TGCGCCAGCAGGAAGCAGGTTTCCTCGTCGCCCCAGCATTTT. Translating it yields CASRKQVSSSPQHF.

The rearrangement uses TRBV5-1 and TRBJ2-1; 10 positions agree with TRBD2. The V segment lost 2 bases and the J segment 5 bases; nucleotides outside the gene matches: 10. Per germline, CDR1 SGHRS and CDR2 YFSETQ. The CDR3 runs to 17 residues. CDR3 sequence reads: CASSFKTAGGHDNEQFF. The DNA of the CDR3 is TGCGCCAGCAGCTTTAAAACAGCGGGGGGGCACGACAATGAGCAGTTCTTC.

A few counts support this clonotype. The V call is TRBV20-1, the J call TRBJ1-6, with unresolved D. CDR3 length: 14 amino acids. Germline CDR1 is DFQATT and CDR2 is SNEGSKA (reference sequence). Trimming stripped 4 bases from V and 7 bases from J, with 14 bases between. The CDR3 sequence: CSAKRTMWNSPLHF. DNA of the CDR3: TGCAGTGCTAAGCGGACCATGTGGAATTCACCCCTCCACTTT.

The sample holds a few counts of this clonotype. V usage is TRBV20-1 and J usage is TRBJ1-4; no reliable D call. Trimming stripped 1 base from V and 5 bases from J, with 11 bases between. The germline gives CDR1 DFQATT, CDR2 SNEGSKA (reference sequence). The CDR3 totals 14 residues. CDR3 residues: CSARGGMRNEKLFF. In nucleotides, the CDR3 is TGCAGTGCTAGAGGCGGGATGAGGAATGAAAAACTGTTTTTT.

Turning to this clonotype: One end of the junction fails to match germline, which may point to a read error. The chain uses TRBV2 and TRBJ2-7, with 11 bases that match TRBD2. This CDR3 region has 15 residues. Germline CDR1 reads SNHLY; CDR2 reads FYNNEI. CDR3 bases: TGTGCCAGCCGGACTGGACTAGCGGGCTCCAACGAGCAGTACTTC. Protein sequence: CASRTGLAGSNEQYF. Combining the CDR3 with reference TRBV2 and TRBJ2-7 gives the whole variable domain EPEVTQTPSHQVTQMGQEVILRCVPISNHLYFYWYRQILGQKVEFLVSFYNNEISEKSEIFDDQFSVERPDGSNFTLKIRSTKLEDSAMYFCASRTGLAGSNEQYFGPGTRLTVT.

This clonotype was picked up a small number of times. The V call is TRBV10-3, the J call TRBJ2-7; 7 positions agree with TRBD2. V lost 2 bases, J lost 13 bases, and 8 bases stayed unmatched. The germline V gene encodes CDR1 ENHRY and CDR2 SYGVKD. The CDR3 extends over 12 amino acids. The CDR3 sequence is CAISEGRGGGYF. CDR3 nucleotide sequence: TGTGCCATCAGTGAGGGACGGGGCGGGGGATACTTC.

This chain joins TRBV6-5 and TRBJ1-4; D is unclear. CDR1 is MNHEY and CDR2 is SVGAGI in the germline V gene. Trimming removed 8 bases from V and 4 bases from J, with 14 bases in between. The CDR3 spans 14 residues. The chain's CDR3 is CASGRTADNEKLFF. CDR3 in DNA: TGTGCCAGCGGGAGGACGGCGGATAATGAAAAACTGTTTTTT.

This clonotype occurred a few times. CDR3 sequence reads: CASSFGGRGYLQETQYF. The CDR3 DNA sequence: TGTGCCAGCAGTTTCGGGGGGCGGGGGTACCTACAAGAGACCCAGTACTTC. This sequence joins TRBV12-3 or TRBV12-4 and TRBJ2-5, with D possibly TRBD2 on 7 matching bases. V was clipped by 3 bases and J by 2 bases, with 19 bases between them. This CDR3 is built from 17 residues.